The 22 T cell receptor beta chains listed next were all sequenced from one sample in a study of T cell responses to AZD1222 COVID-19 vaccine. Profiling relied on immunoSEQ multiplex PCR, and the TCRdb table lists in-frame clones only, not all of them. The sample has tens of thousands of clones; roughly 75% are singletons. The input for sequencing was peripheral blood, taken 28 days after the second AZD1222 dose. These receptors were taken from an adult who received the AZD1222 COVID-19 vaccine.

The CDR3 sequence is CSASDGKLETQYF. The CDR3 DNA is TGCAGTGCTAGTGACGGCAAATTAGAGACCCAGTACTTC. V and J are TRBV20-1 and TRBJ2-5, with unresolved D. Germline loops: CDR1 DFQATT, CDR2 SNEGSKA (reference sequence). The CDR3 runs to 13 residues. V lost 3 bases and J 4 bases, leaving 12 bases between the germline ends.

This sequence joins TRBV7-3 and TRBJ1-1; perhaps TRBD1 as D (5 bases). The CDR3 length is 14 residues. Trimming took off 5 bases at V and 4 bases at J, with 14 bases between the two ends. CDR1 is SGHTA and CDR2 is FQGTGA in the germline V gene. The CDR3 DNA reads as TGTGCCAGCAGCCCCACCGCGGGGGTCACTGAAGCTTTCTTT. Translating gives CASSPTAGVTEAFF.

With regard to this clone: This sample also contains other DNA sequences that code for the same CDR3. The rearrangement links TRBV3-1 (or the pseudogene TRBV3-2) to TRBJ1-5, with 9 bases lining up with TRBD1. With 4 bases clipped from V and 5 bases from J, the junction kept 9 bases outside the gene matches. The CDR3 length is 16 residues. CDR1 is LGHDT, CDR2 YNNKEL, per germline (reference sequence). The CDR3 spells CASSLAGTGLDQPQHF. The DNA of the CDR3 is TGTGCCAGCAGCCTCGCTGGGACAGGGTTGGATCAGCCCCAGCATTTT.

This chain links TRBV6-5 with TRBJ1-1, with a possible D match to TRBD1 (5 bases). Trimming removed 4 bases from V and 5 bases from J, with 11 bases in between. The CDR3 sequence is 13 residues long. Germline V gene lookup returns CDR1 MNHEY and CDR2 SVGAGI. The CDR3: CASSSQGETEAFF. The CDR3 region has the DNA TGTGCCAGCAGTTCCCAAGGGGAGACTGAAGCTTTCTTT.

The rearrangement joins TRBV11-2 to TRBJ2-1; 7 bases agree with TRBD1. In germline, CDR1 is SGHAT, CDR2 FQNNGV. This CDR3 is built from 16 residues. The J segment lost 0 bases and the V segment lost 3 bases, leaving 5 bases of the junction unmatched. CDR3 sequence (DNA): TGTGCCAGCAGCTTCACAGGGGCGAGCTCCTACAATGAGCAGTTCTTC. This translates into CASSFTGASSYNEQFF.

This clone was seen a few times. The chain couples TRBV4-3 to TRBJ1-6; D call uncertain. CDR1 LGHNA and CDR2 YSLEER come from the germline V gene. The CDR3 runs 17 residues. V was shortened by 4 bases and J by 0 bases, with 13 bases between the two germline ends. The CDR3 reads CASSLKHGSSYNSPLHF. The CDR3 DNA reads TGCGCCAGCAGCCTGAAACATGGTAGCTCCTATAATTCACCCCTCCACTTT.

J is TRBJ2-7 and V is TRBV11-1; D may correspond to TRBD1 or TRBD2 (5 bases each). V was shortened by 2 bases and J by 5 bases, with 16 bases between the two germline ends. CDR3 size: 15 residues. The V gene's germline CDR1 is SGHAT and CDR2 FQDESV (reference sequence). In DNA, the CDR3 is TGTGCCAGCAGCTTAAAGCCGGGGCCCTATGACGAGCAGTACTTC. Protein sequence: CASSLKPGPYDEQYF.

This clone was detected only once. The rearrangement uses TRBV23-1 and TRBJ2-6, with D possibly being TRBD1 (5 bases). TRBV23-1 is assigned to the ORF class and has an uncertain function. The length of the CDR3 is 17 residues. Trimming pared 0 bases from V and 0 bases from J, leaving 9 bases between. CDR3 DNA: TGCGCCAGCAGTCAATCGACAGCTGACTCTGGGGCCAACGTCCTGACTTTC. Encoded protein: CASSQSTADSGANVLTF.

V is TRBV1 and J is TRBJ2-1; the table calls TRBD2, which could not be checked here. TRBV1 is assigned pseudogene status. The CDR3 covers 13 residues. The DNA of the CDR3 is TGCACCCTCCTTTGGGCGGGCCACAATGAGCAGTTCTTC. Residues: CTLLWAGHNEQFF.

V is TRBV5-1 and J is TRBJ2-3; the D gene is possibly TRBD1 (5 bases). The CDR3 has 12 residues. Trimming pared 4 bases from V and 6 bases from J, leaving 9 bases between. Germline values: CDR1 SGHRS, CDR2 YFSETQ. The CDR3 region has the DNA TGCGCCAGCAGCCAACAGGTTGATACGCAGTATTTT. It translates to CASSQQVDTQYF. The full variable domain, in which reference TRBV5-1 and TRBJ2-3 provide the parts outside the CDR3, is KAGVTQTPRYLIKTRGQQVTLSCSPISGHRSVSWYQQTPGQGLQFLFEYFSETQRNKGNFPGRFSGRQFSNSRSEMNVSTLELGDSALYLCASSQQVDTQYFGPGTRLTVL.

This clone was observed a single time. In nucleotides, the CDR3 is TGTGCCAGCAGTTACAGGGCTCGGGATACGCAGTATTTT. This codes for CASSYRARDTQYF. The chain joins TRBV6-5 to TRBJ2-3; D ambiguous. The CDR3 is 13 amino acids. V was trimmed by 2 bases and J by 6 bases, leaving 9 bases between them. Per the germline V gene, CDR1 is MNHEY and CDR2 is SVGAGI.

The chain links TRBV2 to TRBJ2-7, with TRBD2 matching 7 bases. This CDR3 is built from 14 residues. Germline loops: CDR1 SNHLY, CDR2 FYNNEI. The ends lost 6 bases at V and 3 bases at J; junction bases unmatched: 8. The chain's CDR3 is CASSETSSDYEQYF. The CDR3 bases are TGTGCCAGCAGCGAGACTAGCTCTGACTACGAGCAGTACTTC.

The V and J genes are TRBV5-1 and TRBJ2-3; tentatively, D is TRBD1 (5 bases). Germline V gene data show CDR1 as SGHRS and CDR2 as YFSETQ. The V end was cut by 3 bases, the J end by 3 bases, with 8 bases between. The CDR3 totals 13 residues. This CDR3 is CASSYDRTDTQYF. The CDR3 region has the DNA TGCGCCAGCAGCTACGACAGAACAGATACGCAGTATTTT.

The V gene is TRBV28, the J gene TRBJ2-7; 9 bases map to TRBD2. The V segment lost 6 bases and the J segment 0 bases; nucleotides outside the gene matches: 9. The CDR3 sequence is 16 residues long. The germline V gene has CDR1 MDHEN and CDR2 SYDVKM. The DNA of the CDR3 is TGTGCCAGCAGCTACGCTTTTAGCGGGAGCTCCTACGAGCAGTACTTC. Protein sequence: CASSYAFSGSSYEQYF.

This chain links TRBV5-1 with TRBJ2-3, with a possible D match to TRBD2 (5 bases). The V gene's germline CDR1 is SGHRS and CDR2 YFSETQ. The CDR3 totals 13 residues. With 0 bases removed from V and 3 bases from J, the gap between germline ends came to 5 bases. Here the CDR3 DNA reads TGCGCCAGCAGCTTGGGGGAGACAGATACGCAGTATTTT. It is translated as CASSLGETDTQYF.

The CDR3 nucleotides read TGTGCCAGCAGCCAGACAGTGGGTGCTGAAGCTTTCTTT. Its protein is CASSQTVGAEAFF. J is TRBJ1-1 and V is TRBV4-2; D is possibly TRBD1 (5 bases). Germline loops: CDR1 LGHNA, CDR2 YNFKEQ. The CDR3 loop spans 13 amino acids. V was shortened by 3 bases and J by 6 bases, with 11 bases between the two germline ends.

This clone was observed a handful of times. The chain links TRBV7-9 to TRBJ2-7; tentative D call: TRBD2 (5 bases). Trimming stripped 5 bases from V and 5 bases from J, with 10 bases between. Germline CDR1 SEHNR, CDR2 FQNEAQ (reference sequence). The CDR3 sequence is 12 residues long. The CDR3 DNA sequence: TGTGCCAGCAGCGAGGGTAGCGACGAGCAGTACTTC. Translating it yields CASSEGSDEQYF.

The gene calls are TRBV7-9 and TRBJ2-3, with no clear D. This CDR3 spans 12 amino acids. V was shortened by 7 bases and J by 5 bases, with 10 bases between the two germline ends. Germline loops: CDR1 SEHNR, CDR2 FQNEAQ (reference sequence). CDR3: CASTPHGDTQYF. The CDR3 coding sequence is TGTGCCAGCACCCCCCATGGAGATACGCAGTATTTT. The variable domain in full, with the rest retrieved from reference TRBV7-9 and TRBJ2-3, is DTGVSQNPRHKITKRGQNVTFRCDPISEHNRLYWYRQTLGQGPEFLTYFQNEAQLEKSRLLSDRFSAERPKGSFSTLEIQRTEQGDSAMYLCASTPHGDTQYFGPGTRLTVL.

This clone was seen a handful of times. V gene TRBV2 combines with J gene TRBJ1-5; D possibly corresponds to TRBD1 (6 bases). The ends were cut back, 1 base at V and 4 bases at J, with 11 bases in the middle. The CDR3 runs 15 residues. CDR1 and CDR2 (germline): SNHLY, FYNNEI. Here the CDR3 reads CASSEEQGWNQPQHF. The CDR3 bases are TGTGCCAGCAGTGAAGAACAGGGCTGGAATCAGCCCCAGCATTTT.

This sequence joins TRBV30 and TRBJ2-5, with 7 bases identical to TRBD2. The CDR3 totals 15 residues. Germline V lookup: CDR1 GTSNPN, CDR2 SVGIG (reference sequence). V trimming: 2 bases; J trimming: 3 bases; junction bases outside the gene matches: 9. This CDR3 is CAWSSRDYQKETQYF. The CDR3 coding sequence is TGTGCCTGGAGTTCACGGGACTACCAGAAAGAGACCCAGTACTTC.

The CDR3 reads CASSNSDTGELFF. The CDR3 bases are TGTGCCAGCAGTAACTCGGACACCGGGGAGCTGTTTTTT. The chain combines TRBV3-1 (or the pseudogene TRBV3-2) with TRBJ2-2, with no clear D. The CDR3 runs to 13 residues. The V and J ends lost 6 bases and 3 bases respectively, with 8 bases between them. Germline V gene sequence: CDR1 LGHDT, CDR2 YNNKEL (reference sequence).

The chain uses TRBV7-6 and TRBJ2-3; 11 nucleotides agree with TRBD2. Germline CDR1 reads SGHVS; CDR2 reads FNYEAQ. Germline trimming cut 1 base from V and 2 bases from J; bases unmatched to any gene: 2. The CDR3 runs 16 residues. CDR3 nucleotide sequence: TGTGCCAGCAGCTTAGAACTAGCGGGAGTCACAGATACGCAGTATTTT. Amino acid sequence: CASSLELAGVTDTQYF.